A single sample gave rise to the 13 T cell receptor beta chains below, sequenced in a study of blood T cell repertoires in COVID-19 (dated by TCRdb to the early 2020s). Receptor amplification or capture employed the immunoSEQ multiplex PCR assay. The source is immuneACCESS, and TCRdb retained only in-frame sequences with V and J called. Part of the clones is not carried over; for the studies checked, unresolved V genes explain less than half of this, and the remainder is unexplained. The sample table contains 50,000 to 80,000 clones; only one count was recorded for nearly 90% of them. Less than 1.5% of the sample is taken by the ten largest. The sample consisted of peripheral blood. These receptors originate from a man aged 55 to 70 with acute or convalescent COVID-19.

CDR3 DNA: TGTGCCACCCGCGACAGGGGGCTACAAGAGACCCAGTACTTC. It translates to CATRDRGLQETQYF. This chain uses TRBV15 with TRBJ2-5; TRBD1 matches 10 bases. The CDR3 has 14 amino acids. CDR1 and CDR2 (germline): LNHNV, YYDKDF (reference sequence). J lost 2 bases, V lost 8 bases, and 5 bases had no gene match.

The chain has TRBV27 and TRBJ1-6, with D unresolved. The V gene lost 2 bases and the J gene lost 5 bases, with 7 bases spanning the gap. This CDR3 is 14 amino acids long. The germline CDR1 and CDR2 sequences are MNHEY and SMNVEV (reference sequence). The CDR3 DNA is TGTGCCAGCAGTTTACGGGGAGATAATTCACCCCTCCACTTT. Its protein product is CASSLRGDNSPLHF.

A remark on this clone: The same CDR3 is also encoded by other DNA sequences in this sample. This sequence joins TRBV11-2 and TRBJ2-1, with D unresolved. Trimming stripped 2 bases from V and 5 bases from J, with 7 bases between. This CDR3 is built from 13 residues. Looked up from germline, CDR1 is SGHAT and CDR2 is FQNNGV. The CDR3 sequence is CASSLTTNNEQFF. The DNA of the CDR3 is TGTGCCAGCAGCTTAACTACTAACAATGAGCAGTTCTTC.

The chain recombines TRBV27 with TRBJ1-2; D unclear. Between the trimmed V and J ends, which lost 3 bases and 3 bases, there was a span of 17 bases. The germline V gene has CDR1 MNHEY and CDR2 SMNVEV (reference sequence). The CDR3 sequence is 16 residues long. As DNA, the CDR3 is TGTGCCAGCAGTTTTTCGGGAACTAACCCCCACTATGGCTACACCTTC. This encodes CASSFSGTNPHYGYTF.

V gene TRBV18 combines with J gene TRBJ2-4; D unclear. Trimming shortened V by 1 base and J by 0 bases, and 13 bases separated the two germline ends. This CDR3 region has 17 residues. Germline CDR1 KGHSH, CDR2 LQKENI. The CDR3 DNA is TGTGCCAGCTCACCACTTACCGCCCCACTAGCCAAAAACATTCAGTACTTC. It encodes CASSPLTAPLAKNIQYF.

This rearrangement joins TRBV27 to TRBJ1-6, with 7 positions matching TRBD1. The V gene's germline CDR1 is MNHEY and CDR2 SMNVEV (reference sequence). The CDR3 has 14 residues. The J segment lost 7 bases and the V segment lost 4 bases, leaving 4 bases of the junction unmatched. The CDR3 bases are TGTGCCAGCAGTTCGGACAGGTTAAATTCACCCCTCCACTTT. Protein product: CASSSDRLNSPLHF.

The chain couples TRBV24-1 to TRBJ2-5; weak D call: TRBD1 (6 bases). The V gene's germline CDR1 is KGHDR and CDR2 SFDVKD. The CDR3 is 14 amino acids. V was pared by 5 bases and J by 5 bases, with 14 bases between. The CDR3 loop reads CATSVQDSAETQYF. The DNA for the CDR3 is TGTGCCACCAGTGTGCAGGACAGTGCTGAGACCCAGTACTTC.

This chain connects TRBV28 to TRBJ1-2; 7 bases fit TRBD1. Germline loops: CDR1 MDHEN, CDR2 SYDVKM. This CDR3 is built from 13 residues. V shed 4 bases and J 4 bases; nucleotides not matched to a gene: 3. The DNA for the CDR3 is TGTGCCAGCAGTTCGGGACAGATCTATGGCTACACCTTC. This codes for CASSSGQIYGYTF.

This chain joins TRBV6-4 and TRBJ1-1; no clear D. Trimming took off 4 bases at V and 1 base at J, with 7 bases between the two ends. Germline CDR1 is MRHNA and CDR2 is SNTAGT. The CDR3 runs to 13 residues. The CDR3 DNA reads TGTGCCAGCAGTGTTGCCGGGAACACTGAAGCTTTCTTT. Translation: CASSVAGNTEAFF.

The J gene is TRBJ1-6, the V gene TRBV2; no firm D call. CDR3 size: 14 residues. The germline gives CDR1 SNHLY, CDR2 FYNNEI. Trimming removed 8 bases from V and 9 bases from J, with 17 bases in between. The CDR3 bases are TGTGCCAGCTTCCGGGTCTTCAGCGGTTCACCCCTCCACTTT. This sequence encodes CASFRVFSGSPLHF. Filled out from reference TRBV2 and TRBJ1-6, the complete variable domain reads EPEVTQTPSHQVTQMGQEVILRCVPISNHLYFYWYRQILGQKVEFLVSFYNNEISEKSEIFDDQFSVERPDGSNFTLKIRSTKLEDSAMYFCASFRVFSGSPLHFGNGTRLTVT.

The CDR3 here is CATSRYTITNTEAFF. For the CDR3, the DNA is TGTGCCACCAGCAGATACACGATAACCAACACTGAAGCTTTCTTT. This rearrangement joins TRBV15 to TRBJ1-1; D not certain. Trimming shortened V by 2 bases and J by 2 bases, and 12 bases separated the two germline ends. This CDR3 comprises 15 residues. The germline V gene has CDR1 LNHNV and CDR2 YYDKDF (reference sequence). The variable domain in full, completed from reference TRBV15 and TRBJ1-1, reads DAMVIQNPRYQVTQFGKPVTLSCSQTLNHNVMYWYQQKSSQAPKLLFHYYDKDFNNEADTPDNFQSRRPNTSFCFLDIRSPGLGDTAMYLCATSRYTITNTEAFFGQGTRLTVV.

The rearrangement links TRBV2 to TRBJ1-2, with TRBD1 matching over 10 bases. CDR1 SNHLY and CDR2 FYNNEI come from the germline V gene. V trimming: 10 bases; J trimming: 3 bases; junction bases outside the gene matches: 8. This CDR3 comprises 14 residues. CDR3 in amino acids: CANYRDRGHYGYTF. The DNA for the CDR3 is TGTGCCAATTACCGGGACAGGGGACACTATGGCTACACCTTC.

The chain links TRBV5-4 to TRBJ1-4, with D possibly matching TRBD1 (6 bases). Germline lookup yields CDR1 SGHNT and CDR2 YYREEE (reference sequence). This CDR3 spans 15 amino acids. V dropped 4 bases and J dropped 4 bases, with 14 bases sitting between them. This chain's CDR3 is CASSTATGINEKLFF. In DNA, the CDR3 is TGTGCCAGCAGCACGGCGACAGGAATTAATGAAAAACTGTTTTTT.